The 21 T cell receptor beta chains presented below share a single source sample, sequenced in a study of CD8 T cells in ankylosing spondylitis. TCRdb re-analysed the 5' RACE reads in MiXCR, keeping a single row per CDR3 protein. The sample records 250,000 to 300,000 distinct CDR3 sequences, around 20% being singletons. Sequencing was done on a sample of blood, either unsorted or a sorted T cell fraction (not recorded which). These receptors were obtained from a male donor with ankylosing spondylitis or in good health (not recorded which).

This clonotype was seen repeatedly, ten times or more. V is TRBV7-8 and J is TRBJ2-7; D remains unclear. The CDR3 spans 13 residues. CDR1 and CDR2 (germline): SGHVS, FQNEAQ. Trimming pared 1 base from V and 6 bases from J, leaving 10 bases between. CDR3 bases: TGTGCCAGCAGCTTAGGTGAAGGGTTCGAGCAGTACGTC. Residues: CASSLGEGFEQYV.

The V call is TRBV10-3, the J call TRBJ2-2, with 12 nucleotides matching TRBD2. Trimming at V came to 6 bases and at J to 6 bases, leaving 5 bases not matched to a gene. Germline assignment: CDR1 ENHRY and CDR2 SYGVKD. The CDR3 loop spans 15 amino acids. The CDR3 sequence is CAISRLAGDAGELFF. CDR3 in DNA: TGTGCCATCAGCCGACTAGCGGGAGATGCCGGGGAGCTGTTTTTT.

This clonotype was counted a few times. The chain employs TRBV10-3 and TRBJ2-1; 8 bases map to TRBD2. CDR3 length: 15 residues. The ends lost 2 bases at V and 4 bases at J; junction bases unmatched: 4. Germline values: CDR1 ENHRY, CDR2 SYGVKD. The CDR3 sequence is CAISEIIAGYNEQFF. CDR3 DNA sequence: TGTGCCATCAGTGAGATAATAGCGGGGTACAATGAGCAGTTCTTC.

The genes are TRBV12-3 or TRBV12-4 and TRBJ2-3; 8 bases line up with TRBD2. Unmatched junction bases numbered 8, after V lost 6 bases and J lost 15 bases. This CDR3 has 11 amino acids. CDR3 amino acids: CASSGTRSLYF. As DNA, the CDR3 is TGTGCCAGCAGCGGGACTAGGAGTTTATATTTT.

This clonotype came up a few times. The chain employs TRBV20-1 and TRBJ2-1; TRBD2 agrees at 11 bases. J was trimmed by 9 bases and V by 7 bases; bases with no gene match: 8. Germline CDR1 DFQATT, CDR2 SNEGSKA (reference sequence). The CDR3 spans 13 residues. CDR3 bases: TGCAGTGAGCTACTAGCGGGAGCTGGTGAGCAGTTCTTC. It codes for CSELLAGAGEQFF.

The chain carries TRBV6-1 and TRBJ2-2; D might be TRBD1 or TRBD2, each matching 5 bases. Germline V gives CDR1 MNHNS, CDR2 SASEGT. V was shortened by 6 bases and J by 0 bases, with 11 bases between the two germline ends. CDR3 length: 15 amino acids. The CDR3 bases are TGTGCCAGCAGCCGGGACCCATCGAACACCGGGGAGCTGTTTTTT. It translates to CASSRDPSNTGELFF.

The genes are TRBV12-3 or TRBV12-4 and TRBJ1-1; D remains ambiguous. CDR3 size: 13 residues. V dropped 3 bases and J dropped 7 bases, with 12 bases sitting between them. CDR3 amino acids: CASSLGATLEAFF. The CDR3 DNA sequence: TGTGCCAGCAGTTTGGGAGCCACCCTTGAAGCTTTCTTT.

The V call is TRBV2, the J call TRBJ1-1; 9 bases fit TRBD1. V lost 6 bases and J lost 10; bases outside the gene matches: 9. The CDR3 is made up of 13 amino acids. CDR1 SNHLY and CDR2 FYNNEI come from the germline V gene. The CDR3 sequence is CASRVTGGTGAFF. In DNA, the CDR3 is TGTGCCAGCAGGGTGACAGGGGGTACGGGAGCTTTCTTT.

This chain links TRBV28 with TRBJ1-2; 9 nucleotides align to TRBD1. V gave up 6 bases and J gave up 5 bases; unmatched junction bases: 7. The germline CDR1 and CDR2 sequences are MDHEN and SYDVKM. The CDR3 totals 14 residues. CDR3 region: CASSPHGTGYGYTF. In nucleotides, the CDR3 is TGTGCCAGCAGCCCCCACGGGACAGGGTATGGCTACACCTTC.

Here the CDR3 reads CASSLGPGGHEQYV. For the CDR3, the DNA is TGCGCCAGCAGCTTGGGACCAGGGGGCCACGAGCAGTACGTC. The rearrangement joins TRBV5-1 to TRBJ2-7, with 8 bases matching TRBD1. J gave up 5 bases and V 0 bases, and 4 bases lay outside the gene matches. This CDR3 spans 14 amino acids. Germline values: CDR1 SGHRS, CDR2 YFSETQ.

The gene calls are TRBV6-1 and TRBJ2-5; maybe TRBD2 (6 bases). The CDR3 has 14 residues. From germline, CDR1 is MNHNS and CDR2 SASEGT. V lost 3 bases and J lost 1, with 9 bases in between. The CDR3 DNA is TGTGCCAGCAGTGACTGGGGGGTCCAAGAGACCCAGTACTTC. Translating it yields CASSDWGVQETQYF.

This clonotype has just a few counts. CDR3 DNA sequence: TGTGCCAGCAGCTTGGGGGCAGGGGTTTCGTTAGATACGCAGTATTTT. It is translated as CASSLGAGVSLDTQYF. The chain joins TRBV7-6 to TRBJ2-3; the D gene is possibly TRBD1 (6 bases). The CDR3 spans 16 residues. V shed 3 bases and J shed 5 bases, with 18 bases lying between them. Germline lookup yields CDR1 SGHVS and CDR2 FNYEAQ.

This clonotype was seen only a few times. The CDR3 loop is CASRRQGTTDTQYF. The CDR3 DNA reads TGTGCCAGCAGACGACAGGGGACCACAGATACGCAGTATTTT. The V gene is TRBV6-2 or TRBV6-3, the J gene TRBJ2-3; 8 bases agree with TRBD1. V shed 6 bases and J 2 bases; nucleotides not matched to a gene: 4. The germline V gene has CDR1 MNHEY and CDR2 SVGEGT. There are 14 residues in the CDR3.

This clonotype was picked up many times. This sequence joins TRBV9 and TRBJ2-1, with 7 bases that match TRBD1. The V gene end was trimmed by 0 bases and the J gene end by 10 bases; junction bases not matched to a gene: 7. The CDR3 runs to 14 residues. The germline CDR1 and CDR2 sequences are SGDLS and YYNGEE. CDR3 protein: CASSVGQGSNEQFF. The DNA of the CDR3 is TGTGCCAGCAGCGTAGGACAGGGTAGTAACGAGCAGTTCTTC.

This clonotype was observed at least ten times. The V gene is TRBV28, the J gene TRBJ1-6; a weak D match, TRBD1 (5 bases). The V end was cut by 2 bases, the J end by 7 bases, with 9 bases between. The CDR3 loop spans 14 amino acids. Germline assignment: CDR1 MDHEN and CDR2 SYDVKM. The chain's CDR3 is CASSLGQGNSPLHF. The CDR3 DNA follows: TGTGCCAGCAGTTTAGGGCAGGGAAATTCACCCCTCCACTTT.

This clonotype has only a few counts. The CDR3 here is CASSPGPTGWNTEAFF. The CDR3, as DNA: TGCGCCAGCAGCCCCGGACCGACAGGGTGGAACACTGAAGCTTTCTTT. The rearrangement uses TRBV5-1 and TRBJ1-1; TRBD1 agrees at 7 bases. The CDR3 contains 16 residues. The germline CDR1 and CDR2 sequences are SGHRS and YFSETQ. The J segment lost 1 base and the V segment lost 4 bases, leaving 10 bases of the junction unmatched.

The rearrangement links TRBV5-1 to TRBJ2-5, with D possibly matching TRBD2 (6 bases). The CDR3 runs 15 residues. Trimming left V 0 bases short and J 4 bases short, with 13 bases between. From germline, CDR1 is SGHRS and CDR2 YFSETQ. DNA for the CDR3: TGCGCCAGCAGCTTGGAGAGCGGGCGACCAGAGACCCAGTACTTC. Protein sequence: CASSLESGRPETQYF.

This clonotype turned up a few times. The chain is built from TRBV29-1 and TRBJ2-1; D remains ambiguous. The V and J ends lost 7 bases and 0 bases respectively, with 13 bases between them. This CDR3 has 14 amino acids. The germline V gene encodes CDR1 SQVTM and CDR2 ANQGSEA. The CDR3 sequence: CSDTADSSYNEQFF. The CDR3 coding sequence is TGCAGCGACACAGCTGACTCCTCCTACAATGAGCAGTTCTTC.

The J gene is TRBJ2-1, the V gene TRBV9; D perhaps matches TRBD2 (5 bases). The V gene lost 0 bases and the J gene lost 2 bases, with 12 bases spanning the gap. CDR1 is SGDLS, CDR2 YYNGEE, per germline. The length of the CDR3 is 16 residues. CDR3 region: CASSVGGSEAYNEQFF. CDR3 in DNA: TGTGCCAGCAGCGTAGGAGGTAGCGAGGCCTACAATGAGCAGTTCTTC.

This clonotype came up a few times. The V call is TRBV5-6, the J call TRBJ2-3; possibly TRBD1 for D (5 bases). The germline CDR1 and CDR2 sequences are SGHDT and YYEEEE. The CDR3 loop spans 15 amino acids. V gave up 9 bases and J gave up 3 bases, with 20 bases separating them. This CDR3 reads CATMGRKQGTDTQYF. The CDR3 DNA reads TGTGCCACAATGGGTCGGAAGCAGGGAACAGATACGCAGTATTTT.

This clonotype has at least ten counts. This CDR3 is CASSLSRGGGSKRQFF. The DNA for the CDR3 is TGTGCCAGCAGCTTGTCCCGGGGGGGAGGGTCCAAGCGACAGTTCTTC. The chain uses TRBV27 and TRBJ2-1; TRBD2 agrees at 8 bases. CDR3 length: 16 amino acids. With V trimmed by 6 bases and J by 13 bases, 20 bases remained unmatched. Germline V gene data show CDR1 as MNHEY and CDR2 as SMNVEV (reference sequence).